This T cell receptor beta chain was recovered during a study of T-cell reconstitution after alpha-beta-depleted transplantation in children. Findings of the study overall: Approximately two months post-transplant, alpha-beta T cells reportedly originated from several hundred expanded graft clones. Surviving thymic progenitors and recipient T cells were the source of high TCRbeta diversity at day 60 in some patients.

Unique molecular identifiers were incorporated when the TCRbeta library was constructed. TCRdb re-analysed the PCR reads in MiXCR, keeping a single row per CDR3 protein. The profile shows about 640,000 distinct CDR3 sequences, around 13% of them singletons. This clonotype was found many times. Its antigen remains unknown. The source of this sequence is a male patient younger than 18 who had a stem cell transplant for acute myeloid leukemia, so the T cells may come from the graft donor. Sequencing used PBMCs, mostly from graft donor cells, obtained 360 days after TCRalphabeta/CD19-depleted stem cell transplant.

The CDR3 region has the DNA TGCAGTGTACGCCTAGCGGGAGCCTACGAGCAGTACTTC. Translation: CSVRLAGAYEQYF. The gene calls are TRBV20-1 and TRBJ2-7, with 10 bases identical to TRBD2. Germline V CDR1 and CDR2: DFQATT, SNEGSKA (reference sequence). This CDR3 has 13 residues. V shed 7 bases, J shed 2 bases, and the junction held 5 bases outside the gene matches.